The clone carrying this T cell receptor beta chain was detected only once. The data derive from a study of blood T cell repertoires in COVID-19. Study-level information: Sources were T cells, B-cell-depleted T cells, or PBMCs; the material itself was cDNA or gDNA.

Germline values: CDR1 MDHEN, CDR2 SYDVKM. The V end lost 5 bases, the J end lost 13 bases, and 17 bases lay between the germline ends. The CDR3 is 13 residues long. The repertoire was sequenced with immunoSEQ multiplex PCR; TCRdb's copy has only in-frame clones and lacks some. The sample has roughly 120,000 clones; 75% to 90% are singletons. V usage is TRBV28 and J usage is TRBJ1-4, with a possible D match to TRBD1 (6 bases). Sequencing was carried out using peripheral blood. The receptor comes from a woman between 45 and 65 years old with acute or convalescent COVID-19. CDR3 protein: CASSKQGKKGLFF. As DNA, the CDR3 is TGTGCCAGCAGTAAACAGGGAAAGAAAGGACTGTTTTTT.